A single sample is the source of the 19 T cell receptor beta chains below, sequenced in a study of beta chain features in type 1 diabetes. Study findings and constraints: Significant though moderate, a shortening of TCRB CDR3s appeared in all four CD4+ subsets of Type 1 diabetes patients.

These receptors have no identified antigens. The sequenced template was cDNA made from the entire isolated RNA. The protocol was immunoSEQ multiplex PCR, while the TCRdb copy is restricted to in-frame clones and leaves out a portion. Seen here are over 600,000 clones, 12% observed once, and the top ten hold around 0.12%. The sequencing input was naive CD4+ T cells from blood. All receptors come from a man aged 25 to 40 with type 1 diabetes.

This clone was seen a few times. This sequence joins TRBV29-1 and TRBJ2-3, with D perhaps TRBD1 (6 bases). Trimming left V 7 bases short and J 1 base short, with 21 bases between. The CDR3 has 16 residues. CDR1 and CDR2 (germline): SQVTM, ANQGSEA. CDR3 sequence reads: CSAQGRTVQGTDTQYF. The CDR3 coding sequence is TGCAGCGCCCAAGGCCGGACAGTGCAAGGCACAGATACGCAGTATTTT.

This clone was picked up a small number of times. V gene TRBV4-2 combines with J gene TRBJ1-5; the D is unclear. V lost 0 bases, J lost 1 base, and 19 bases lay in between. The CDR3 loop spans 19 amino acids. The germline gives CDR1 LGHNA, CDR2 YNFKEQ. The CDR3 loop is CASSQENQRPATSNQPQHF. In nucleotides, the CDR3 is TGTGCCAGCAGCCAAGAGAACCAGCGGCCAGCTACCAGCAATCAGCCCCAGCATTTT.

This clone has a handful of counts. The chain has TRBV29-1 and TRBJ2-5; D remains ambiguous. The CDR3 contains 11 residues. Germline V gene lookup returns CDR1 SQVTM and CDR2 ANQGSEA. V was trimmed by 6 bases and J by 0 bases, leaving 5 bases between them. For the CDR3, the DNA is TGCAGCGTCACGTACCAAGAGACCCAGTACTTC. This translates into CSVTYQETQYF.

V gene TRBV10-3 combines with J gene TRBJ2-7, with D perhaps given as TRBD1 or TRBD2 (5 bases each). V was pared by 7 bases and J by 0 bases, with 10 bases between. This CDR3 region has 13 residues. The germline V gene has CDR1 ENHRY and CDR2 SYGVKD. The CDR3 is CAITRGDSYEQYF. The CDR3, as DNA: TGTGCCATCACCCGAGGGGACTCCTACGAGCAGTACTTC.

The CDR3 nucleotides read TGCGGAACAAAGGTCAGGGGGGATAGGGCCCAGCATTTT. Amino acids: CGTKVRGDRAQHF. The chain links TRBV29-1 to TRBJ1-5; 7 bases fit TRBD1. The CDR3 is made up of 13 amino acids. Per germline, CDR1 SQVTM and CDR2 ANQGSEA. Complete variable domain (other parts from reference TRBV29-1 and TRBJ1-5): SAVISQKPSRDICQRGTSLTIQCQVDSQVTMMFWYRQQPGQSLTLIATANQGSEATYESGFVIDKFPISRPNLTFSTLTVSNMSPEDSSIYLCGTKVRGDRAQHFGDGTRLSIL.

This clone was seen a handful of times. This chain connects TRBV6-5 to TRBJ1-1; 7 bases align to TRBD1. Germline CDR1 MNHEY, CDR2 SVGAGI. J gave up 0 bases and V 7 bases, and 5 bases lay outside the gene matches. CDR3 length: 14 residues. The CDR3 here is CASTRQGLNTEAFF. Here the CDR3 DNA reads TGTGCCAGCACACGACAGGGTCTGAACACTGAAGCTTTCTTT.

Concerning this clone itself: The same CDR3 also results from other DNA sequences found in this sample. The chain employs TRBV2 and TRBJ2-2; the match to TRBD1 covers 11 bases. Looked up from germline, CDR1 is SNHLY and CDR2 is FYNNEI. J gave up 5 bases and V 7 bases, and 3 bases lay outside the gene matches. This CDR3 comprises 14 residues. In DNA, the CDR3 is TGTGCCAGCACTGGGACAGGGGGAACCGGGGAGCTGTTTTTT. It codes for CASTGTGGTGELFF.

This clone showed up just a few times. The V and J genes are TRBV7-2 and TRBJ2-5, with D maybe TRBD1 (6 bases). Germline lookup yields CDR1 SGHTA and CDR2 FQGNSA. The CDR3 has 14 residues. Trimming left V 1 base short and J 1 base short, with 7 bases between. The CDR3 nucleotides read TGTGCCAGCAGCTTAGGGACAGTCCAAGAGACCCAGTACTTC. Translation gives CASSLGTVQETQYF. The full variable domain, with the rest looked up from reference TRBV7-2 and TRBJ2-5, is GAGVSQSPSNKVTEKGKDVELRCDPISGHTALYWYRQSLGQGLEFLIYFQGNSAPDKSGLPSDRFSAERTGGSVSTLTIQRTQQEDSAVYLCASSLGTVQETQYFGPGTRLLVL.

A few counts support this clone. This chain joins TRBV30 and TRBJ1-3; weak D call: TRBD1 (6 bases). This CDR3 spans 16 amino acids. The V end was cut by 2 bases, the J end by 2 bases, with 16 bases between. Germline CDR1 and CDR2: GTSNPN and SVGIG (reference sequence). CDR3 sequence (DNA): TGTGCCTGGAGTTTTCCAGGGTCAGGGGCTGGAAACACCATATATTTT. It codes for CAWSFPGSGAGNTIYF.

With respect to this clone: A read error may account for a junction end that differs from germline. J is TRBJ2-3 and V is TRBV11-2; TRBD2 might be the D (7 bases). Per germline, CDR1 SGHAT and CDR2 FQNNGV. The CDR3 runs to 15 residues. For the CDR3, the DNA is TGTGCCAGCAGCATAGACGGCGGGGGCTGGGATACGCAGTATTTT. It yields the protein CASSIDGGGWDTQYF.

This clone was counted only a few times. The J gene is TRBJ1-2, the V gene TRBV7-2; TRBD1 agrees at 8 bases. J gave up 4 bases and V 0 bases, and 1 base lay outside the gene matches. Germline V gene lookup returns CDR1 SGHTA and CDR2 FQGNSA. The CDR3 runs 14 residues. The CDR3 nucleotides read TGTGCCAGCAGCTTAGCGGACAGGGTCTATGGCTACACCTTC. Translating gives CASSLADRVYGYTF. Together with reference TRBV7-2 and TRBJ1-2, the CDR3 gives the full variable domain: GAGVSQSPSNKVTEKGKDVELRCDPISGHTALYWYRQSLGQGLEFLIYFQGNSAPDKSGLPSDRFSAERTGGSVSTLTIQRTQQEDSAVYLCASSLADRVYGYTFGSGTRLTVV.

The J gene is TRBJ2-1, the V gene TRBV6-5; D is undetermined. V gave up 7 bases and J gave up 5 bases, with 9 bases separating them. The CDR3 extends over 12 amino acids. Germline CDR1 MNHEY, CDR2 SVGAGI. The CDR3 loop reads CASTLADNEQFF. The DNA of the CDR3 is TGTGCCAGCACCCTGGCGGACAATGAGCAGTTCTTC.

This clone has only a few counts. This chain connects TRBV6-5 to TRBJ2-5; D call uncertain. Trimming took 10 bases from V and 4 from J, leaving 10 bases between them. The CDR3 length is 11 residues. The germline V gene encodes CDR1 MNHEY and CDR2 SVGAGI. The chain's CDR3 is CATLVRETQYF. The CDR3 DNA reads TGTGCCACCCTAGTTAGAGAGACCCAGTACTTC.

The table lists this clone with a few counts. The CDR3: CAWSDPAGSYEQYF. In DNA, the CDR3 is TGTGCCTGGAGCGATCCGGCGGGCTCCTACGAGCAGTACTTC. The V call is TRBV30, the J call TRBJ2-7; weak D call: TRBD2 (5 bases). V lost 3 bases to trimming and J lost 0 bases, with 12 bases between them. CDR1 is GTSNPN, CDR2 SVGIG, per germline (reference sequence). The CDR3 has 14 residues.

In this sample, this clone turned up a few times. This chain joins TRBV25-1 and TRBJ1-6; D ambiguous. This CDR3 comprises 12 residues. From germline, CDR1 is MGHDK and CDR2 SYGVNS. The CDR3 loop reads CGSEGSNSPLHF. The CDR3 DNA reads as TGTGGGTCTGAGGGCTCTAATTCACCCCTCCACTTT. Combining the CDR3 with reference TRBV25-1 and TRBJ1-6 gives the whole variable domain EADIYQTPRYLVIGTGKKITLECSQTMGHDKMYWYQQDPGMELHLIHYSYGVNSTEKGDLSSESTVSRIRTEHFPLTLESARPSHTSQYLCGSEGSNSPLHFGNGTRLTVT.

The V and J genes are TRBV7-9 and TRBJ1-6; D possibly corresponds to TRBD1 (5 bases). The CDR3 has 13 amino acids. Germline V lookup: CDR1 SEHNR, CDR2 FQNEAQ (reference sequence). V lost 1 base, J lost 10 bases, and 8 bases lay in between. In nucleotides, the CDR3 is TGTGCCAGCAGCTTAGGGGCAGGGTCACCCCTCCACTTT. It codes for CASSLGAGSPLHF.

This clone has just a few counts. V usage is TRBV29-1 and J usage is TRBJ2-3; 12 bases line up with TRBD1. There are 14 residues in the CDR3. With 3 bases clipped from V and 6 bases from J, the junction kept 4 bases outside the gene matches. Germline assignment: CDR1 SQVTM and CDR2 ANQGSEA. The DNA for the CDR3 is TGCAGCGTTGACCCGGGACAGGGGGCGGATACGCAGTATTTT. It codes for CSVDPGQGADTQYF.

This clone was detected a few times. The chain links TRBV7-2 to TRBJ1-2, with TRBD1 matching over 8 bases. The J segment lost 11 bases and the V segment lost 0 bases, leaving 8 bases of the junction unmatched. The CDR3 loop spans 14 amino acids. Germline lookup yields CDR1 SGHTA and CDR2 FQGNSA. This CDR3 is CASSLAGGQGSYTF. The CDR3 coding sequence is TGTGCCAGCAGCTTAGCCGGAGGACAGGGTTCTTACACCTTC. The complete variable domain, with remaining parts taken from reference TRBV7-2 and TRBJ1-2, reads GAGVSQSPSNKVTEKGKDVELRCDPISGHTALYWYRQSLGQGLEFLIYFQGNSAPDKSGLPSDRFSAERTGGSVSTLTIQRTQQEDSAVYLCASSLAGGQGSYTFGSGTRLTVV.

The rearrangement links TRBV4-2 to TRBJ2-5; TRBD2 matches at 11 bases. This CDR3 contains 18 residues. Germline V gene lookup returns CDR1 LGHNA and CDR2 YNFKEQ. V dropped 1 base and J dropped 4; count of bases not matched to a gene: 11. The CDR3 nucleotides read TGTGCCAGCAGCCAAGTCGGTCTAGCGGGGGGAGGTCTAGAGACCCAGTACTTC. This sequence encodes CASSQVGLAGGGLETQYF.